Presented here are 8 T cell receptor beta chains from one specimen sequenced in a study of identical twins (dated by TCRdb to between 2015 and 2016). Libraries were prepared through 5' RACE. Sequenced on an Illumina HiSeq 2000. The public reads were reanalyzed by TCRdb: fastp trimming at Q25, MiXCR alignment, in-frame beta chains only. When rows share a CDR3 protein, they turn into one entry using the most common DNA and genes. The sample contains 450,000 or so distinct CDR3 sequences, approximately 15% of them found a single time. Of the sample, around 0.52% falls within the top ten clones. The sample was also linked to a second study, of yellow fever vaccine responses in identical twins.

The source material was CD4+ T cells sorted from blood. The origin of the receptors is a woman in her late teens or twenties in good health.

A few counts support this clonotype. This sequence joins TRBV28 and TRBJ2-7; a weak D match, TRBD2 (5 bases). This CDR3 is 11 amino acids long. The V end lost 8 bases, the J end lost 7 bases, and 12 bases lay between the germline ends. CDR1 is MDHEN, CDR2 SYDVKM, per germline. CDR3 in amino acids: CASGRAREQYF. For the CDR3, the DNA is TGTGCCAGCGGGAGAGCTAGGGAGCAGTACTTC.

CDR3: CSASILGQGAYEQYF. CDR3 nucleotide sequence: TGCAGTGCTAGTATTTTGGGACAAGGAGCCTACGAGCAGTACTTC. The chain recombines TRBV20-1 with TRBJ2-7; D is perhaps TRBD1 (6 bases). The CDR3 has 15 amino acids. Germline V CDR1 and CDR2: DFQATT, SNEGSKA (reference sequence). V was pared by 3 bases and J by 2 bases, with 17 bases between.

This chain uses TRBV20-1 with TRBJ2-7; 10 bases agree with TRBD2. J gave up 3 bases and V 2 bases, and 4 bases lay outside the gene matches. CDR1 and CDR2 from the germline V gene are DFQATT and SNEGSKA (reference sequence). The CDR3 spans 14 residues. CDR3 in DNA: TGCAGTGCTAGACAAGGGACTAGCGTCTACGAGCAGTACTTC. Translation: CSARQGTSVYEQYF.

This clonotype was seen repeatedly, ten times or more. The gene calls are TRBV6-2 or TRBV6-3 and TRBJ2-1; unclear D gene. CDR3 length equals 11 residues. Germline values: CDR1 MNHEY, CDR2 SVGEGT. Trimming shortened V by 7 bases and J by 8 bases, and 9 bases separated the two germline ends. The chain's CDR3 is CASTQRDEQFF. The CDR3 nucleotides read TGTGCCAGCACCCAAAGGGATGAGCAGTTCTTC.

The chain is built from TRBV7-8 and TRBJ2-3; D is perhaps TRBD2 (7 bases). V was pared by 7 bases and J by 1 base, with 15 bases between. The germline gives CDR1 SGHVS, CDR2 FQNEAQ. CDR3 length: 15 amino acids. CDR3 loop: CASTSRGGGTDTQYF. CDR3 bases: TGTGCCAGCACCAGCAGAGGGGGGGGCACAGATACGCAGTATTTT.

This clonotype was counted at least ten times. The CDR3 DNA is TGTGCCAGCTCACCTGGGGAGGGGGAGCAGTACTTC. Encoded protein: CASSPGEGEQYF. J is TRBJ2-7 and V is TRBV18; 7 bases line up with TRBD2. The CDR3 is 12 amino acids. Germline V gene lookup returns CDR1 KGHSH and CDR2 LQKENI. The V segment lost 3 bases and the J segment 7 bases; nucleotides outside the gene matches: 3.

The rearrangement links TRBV3-1 to TRBJ2-7, with 7 nucleotides matching TRBD1. Trimming removed 0 bases from V and 9 bases from J; junction bases left unmatched: 8. CDR1 and CDR2 (germline): LGHDT, YNNKEL (reference sequence). The CDR3 extends over 14 amino acids. The CDR3 sequence is CASSQETGLMGQYF. The CDR3 DNA reads TGTGCCAGCAGCCAAGAGACAGGGTTAATGGGGCAGTACTTC.

This clonotype appeared many times. For the CDR3, the DNA is TGTGCCAGCAGCTCCACAGTTGCAACTAATGAAAAACTGTTTTTT. Translating gives CASSSTVATNEKLFF. The chain combines TRBV7-2 with TRBJ1-4; D not resolved. Trimming took 4 bases from V and 0 from J, leaving 9 bases between them. CDR3 size: 15 residues. CDR1 and CDR2 from the germline V gene are SGHTA and FQGNSA.